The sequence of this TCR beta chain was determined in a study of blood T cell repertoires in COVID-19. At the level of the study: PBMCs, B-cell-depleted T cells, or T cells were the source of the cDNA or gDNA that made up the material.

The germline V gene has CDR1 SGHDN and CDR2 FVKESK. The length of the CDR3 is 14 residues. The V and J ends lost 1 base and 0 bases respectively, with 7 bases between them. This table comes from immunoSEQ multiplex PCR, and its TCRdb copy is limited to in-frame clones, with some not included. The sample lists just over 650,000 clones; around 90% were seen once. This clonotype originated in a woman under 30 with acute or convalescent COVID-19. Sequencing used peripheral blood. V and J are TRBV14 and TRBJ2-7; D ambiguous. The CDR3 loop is CASSQGPGSYEQYF. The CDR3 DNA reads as TGTGCCAGCAGCCAAGGCCCGGGCTCCTACGAGCAGTACTTC. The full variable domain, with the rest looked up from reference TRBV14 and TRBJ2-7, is EAGVTQFPSHSVIEKGQTVTLRCDPISGHDNLYWYRRVMGKEIKFLLHFVKESKQDESGMPNNRFLAERTGGTYSTLKVQPAELEDSGVYFCASSQGPGSYEQYFGPGTRLTVT.